The present T cell receptor (beta chain) was sequenced within a study of regulatory T cells in long-lasting Graves disease. Noted time point: newly diagnosed GD, antithyroid drugs for less than 3 months. PBMCs provided the RNA from which the TCR library was made. Investigators report Graves' disease was diagnosed under American Thyroid Association guidelines. V was cut by 4 bases and J by 1 base, with 7 bases left in between. Germline V gene lookup returns CDR1 SNHLY and CDR2 FYNNEI. The CDR3 length is 13 residues. The authors built TCR beta libraries using iRepertoire HTBI primers and Arm-PCR of CDR3 regions. TCRdb used MiXCR to reprocess the multiplex PCR reads, holding one entry per CDR3 protein. The sample records under 400,000 distinct CDR3 sequences, 16% being singletons. This clonotype was found many times. This sample was shared with a second study, whose subject was T cells in Graves' hyperthyroidism and ophthalmopathy. Per that study: A patient was excluded if there was uncontrolled infection, other autoimmune disease, pregnancy or lactation.

This chain connects TRBV2 to TRBJ1-1; D unresolved. Material: peripheral blood mononuclear cells (PBMCs), obtained at new diagnosis, from a patient treated with antithyroid drugs. The clonotype was recovered from a man between 40 and 49 years old with Graves disease. This chain's CDR3 is CASSADGNTEAFF. CDR3 nucleotides: TGTGCCAGCAGTGCCGACGGGAACACTGAAGCTTTCTTT.